The 8 T cell receptor beta chains below come from one sample, sequenced in a study of T cells in Graves' hyperthyroidism and ophthalmopathy. RNA transcripts yielded amplified TCR beta CDR3 regions. The HTBI set primed first-round TCR CDR3 RT-PCR. Each CDR3 protein is one row after TCRdb ran MiXCR on the multiplex PCR reads. The sample shows about 560,000 distinct CDR3 sequences, around 45% of them seen only once. Sequencing was done on a sample of peripheral blood or thyroid tissue (not recorded which). These receptors originate from a woman aged 18 to 35 with Graves' hyperthyroidism.

This chain uses TRBV20-1 with TRBJ2-5; no clear D. Trimming took 0 bases from V and 5 from J, leaving 7 bases between them. CDR3 length: 12 amino acids. Germline-derived CDR1 and CDR2 are DFQATT and SNEGSKA (reference sequence). The CDR3 spells CSARDVGETQYF. CDR3 DNA: TGCAGTGCTAGAGATGTTGGGGAGACCCAGTACTTC.

V gene TRBV10-3 combines with J gene TRBJ1-1; D not certain. The CDR3 is made up of 13 amino acids. Trimming stripped 10 bases from V and 5 bases from J, with 17 bases between. From germline, CDR1 is ENHRY and CDR2 SYGVKD. CDR3 loop: CATTPGRMTEAFF. The CDR3 DNA reads TGTGCCACCACGCCGGGTCGGATGACTGAAGCTTTCTTT.

As for this clonotype: Since a much larger clone is just one base distant, this may be a read error. The rearrangement joins TRBV7-9 to TRBJ1-5, with a tentative D call TRBD1 (5 bases). This CDR3 has 14 residues. V was cut by 6 bases and J by 2 bases, with 11 bases left in between. Germline CDR1 SEHNR, CDR2 FQNEAQ (reference sequence). In nucleotides, the CDR3 is TGTGCCAGCAGTGACAGTCCGGGCAATCAGCCCCAGCATTTT. Encoded protein: CASSDSPGNQPQHF.

This clonotype was observed many times. The V call is TRBV6-5, the J call TRBJ2-5; D is uncertain. V was cut by 5 bases and J by 6 bases, with 13 bases left in between. The germline V gene has CDR1 MNHEY and CDR2 SVGAGI. The CDR3 runs to 13 residues. Here the CDR3 reads CASSISSGKTQYF. The DNA of the CDR3 is TGTGCCAGCAGTATTTCGTCCGGAAAGACCCAGTACTTC.

This clonotype appeared a few times. The chain combines TRBV12-3 or TRBV12-4 with TRBJ1-3; 9 bases map to TRBD1. J lost 8 bases, V lost 8 bases, and 7 bases had no gene match. CDR3 length equals 13 residues. The CDR3 coding sequence is TGTGCCAGCGGAGGACAGGGGTCGGACACCATATATTTT. Amino acids: CASGGQGSDTIYF.

V is TRBV20-1 and J is TRBJ2-5; TRBD2 aligns across 7 bases. The CDR3 loop spans 13 amino acids. V lost 1 base and J lost 6; bases outside the gene matches: 5. Germline CDR1 DFQATT, CDR2 SNEGSKA (reference sequence). The CDR3 DNA sequence: TGCAGTGCTAGAGGGGAGGGCCTACAGACCCAGTACTTC. Translated: CSARGEGLQTQYF.

A remark on this clonotype: One end of the junction does not line up with germline, which may come from a read error. This chain uses TRBV2 with TRBJ1-5; D may be TRBD1 (5 bases). The CDR3 covers 16 residues. The germline V gene encodes CDR1 SNHLY and CDR2 FYNNEI. The CDR3 reads CAISEVWQGGKQPQHF. In nucleotides, the CDR3 is TGTGCCATCAGTGAGGTGTGGCAGGGTGGAAAACAGCCCCAGCATTTT.

This clonotype was seen a handful of times. The chain has TRBV7-2 and TRBJ1-5, with 9 bases matching TRBD1. Germline V gene data show CDR1 as SGHTA and CDR2 as FQGNSA. This CDR3 has 15 amino acids. V dropped 5 bases and J dropped 5; count of bases not matched to a gene: 7. CDR3 coding DNA: TGTGCCAGCAGCGACTATGGGACAGGGCATCAGCCCCAGCATTTT. Protein sequence: CASSDYGTGHQPQHF.